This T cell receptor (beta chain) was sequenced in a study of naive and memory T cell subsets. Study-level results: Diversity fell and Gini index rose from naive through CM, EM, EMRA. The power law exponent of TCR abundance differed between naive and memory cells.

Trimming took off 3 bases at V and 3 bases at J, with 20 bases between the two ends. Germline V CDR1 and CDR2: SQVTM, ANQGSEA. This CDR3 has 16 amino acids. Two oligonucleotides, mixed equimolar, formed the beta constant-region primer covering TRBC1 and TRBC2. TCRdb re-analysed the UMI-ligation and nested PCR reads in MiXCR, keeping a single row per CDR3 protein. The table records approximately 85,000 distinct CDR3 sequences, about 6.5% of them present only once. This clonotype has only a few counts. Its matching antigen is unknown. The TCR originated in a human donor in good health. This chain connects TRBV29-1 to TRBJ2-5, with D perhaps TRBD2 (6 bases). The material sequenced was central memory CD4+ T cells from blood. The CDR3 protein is CSVDLRGGRGKETQYF. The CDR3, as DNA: TGCAGCGTTGACCTACGCGGAGGCCGGGGGAAAGAGACCCAGTACTTC.